Below, 25 T cell receptor beta chains from the same sample are listed, as sequenced in a study of cytotoxic CD8 clonotypes in ibrutinib-treated CLL. Some clones are missing from TCRdb's copy, which holds only in-frame ones; the method was immunoSEQ multiplex PCR. The sample contains around 97,000 clones, almost 80% of which appear only once. The sequencing here drew on PBMCs, taken after 12 months of ibrutinib treatment. Every receptor here comes from a human donor with chronic lymphocytic leukemia.

This chain uses TRBV5-1 with TRBJ2-7; a weak D match, TRBD2 (5 bases). CDR1 is SGHRS and CDR2 is YFSETQ in the germline V gene. The CDR3 is 15 residues long. V was trimmed by 1 base and J by 5 bases, leaving 16 bases between them. DNA for the CDR3: TGCGCCAGCAGCTTGTTTTTCGGGCCGGGGAACGAGCAGTACTTC. It codes for CASSLFFGPGNEQYF.

V and J are TRBV4-2 and TRBJ2-1; 7 nucleotides align to TRBD1. The germline V gene encodes CDR1 LGHNA and CDR2 YNFKEQ. Losses at the gene ends were 0 bases for V and 4 bases for J; bases not matched to a gene: 3. CDR3 length equals 15 residues. CDR3 amino acids: CASSQDPGQYNEQFF. The CDR3 coding sequence is TGTGCCAGCAGCCAAGATCCGGGACAGTACAATGAGCAGTTCTTC.

This clone was seen only once. This chain connects TRBV5-5 to TRBJ1-2; D remains unclear. The CDR3 runs to 13 residues. Germline CDR1 and CDR2: SGHKS and YYEKEE (reference sequence). Trimming took 3 bases from V and 8 from J, leaving 14 bases between them. In DNA, the CDR3 is TGTGCCAGCAGCTACGGTAATGACCTGGGCTACACCTTC. The encoded protein is CASSYGNDLGYTF.

V gene TRBV9 combines with J gene TRBJ1-3; tentative D call: TRBD1 (5 bases). V was cut by 2 bases and J by 4 bases, with 13 bases left in between. Germline CDR1 and CDR2: SGDLS and YYNGEE. The CDR3 is 15 amino acids. The CDR3 region is CASSVSSGGGNTIYF. CDR3 DNA sequence: TGTGCCAGCAGCGTTTCGTCGGGGGGAGGAAACACCATATATTTT.

This clone was recorded only once. This rearrangement joins TRBV11-3 to TRBJ2-1; tentatively, D is TRBD1 or TRBD2 (6 bases each). The CDR3 covers 15 residues. CDR1 and CDR2 from the germline V gene are SGHNT and YENEEA. V was pared by 3 bases and J by 8 bases, with 17 bases between. CDR3 amino acids: CASSFPDRRVYEQFF. The CDR3 DNA is TGTGCCAGCAGCTTCCCCGACAGGAGGGTCTATGAGCAGTTCTTC.

The chain uses TRBV19 and TRBJ2-3; 10 bases agree with TRBD1. The CDR3 covers 15 residues. J gave up 2 bases and V 6 bases, and 5 bases lay outside the gene matches. The germline gives CDR1 LNHDA, CDR2 SQIVND (reference sequence). The CDR3 spells CASRPGQGNTDTQYF. DNA of the CDR3: TGTGCCAGTAGGCCGGGACAGGGGAACACAGATACGCAGTATTTT.

This clone occurred a few times. The chain has TRBV28 and TRBJ2-7; D might be TRBD1 (5 bases). V lost 7 bases, J lost 1 base, and 20 bases lay in between. The germline V gene encodes CDR1 MDHEN and CDR2 SYDVKM. CDR3 length: 16 amino acids. CDR3 nucleotide sequence: TGTGCCAGCAAAGCTTTCGACCCAACAGGTTCCTACGAGCAGTACTTC. As protein: CASKAFDPTGSYEQYF. Using reference TRBV28 and TRBJ2-7 for the parts outside the CDR3, the full variable domain is DVKVTQSSRYLVKRTGEKVFLECVQDMDHENMFWYRQDPGLGLRLIYFSYDVKMKEKGDIPEGYSVSREKKERFSLILESASTNQTSMYLCASKAFDPTGSYEQYFGPGTRLTVT.

The CDR3 bases are TGTGCCAGCAGCCGTGACAGGGGCTATGGCTACACCTTC. Its translation is CASSRDRGYGYTF. The chain links TRBV5-6 to TRBJ1-2, with 8 bases that match TRBD1. The CDR3 length is 13 residues. The germline CDR1 and CDR2 sequences are SGHDT and YYEEEE. The ends lost 4 bases at V and 4 bases at J; junction bases unmatched: 3. Using reference TRBV5-6 and TRBJ1-2 for the parts outside the CDR3, the full variable domain is DAGVTQSPTHLIKTRGQQVTLRCSPKSGHDTVSWYQQALGQGPQFIFQYYEEEERQRGNFPDRFSGHQFPNYSSELNVNALLLGDSALYLCASSRDRGYGYTFGSGTRLTVV.

This clone was seen only a few times. The chain uses TRBV10-3 and TRBJ2-3; 8 nucleotides agree with TRBD2. V shed 6 bases and J 2 bases; nucleotides not matched to a gene: 7. Germline-derived CDR1 and CDR2 are ENHRY and SYGVKD. This CDR3 spans 15 amino acids. DNA of the CDR3: TGTGCCATCAGCGTAGCGGGGAAATCCACAGATACGCAGTATTTT. This encodes CAISVAGKSTDTQYF.

This chain uses TRBV5-6 with TRBJ2-2, with 7 bases lining up with TRBD1. Germline CDR1 and CDR2: SGHDT and YYEEEE. V lost 5 bases and J lost 6; bases outside the gene matches: 7. This CDR3 has 14 residues. Written as DNA, the CDR3 is TGTGCCAGCAGTTCACAGGGGCGGGCCGGGGAGCTGTTTTTT. This codes for CASSSQGRAGELFF.

V gene TRBV6-1 combines with J gene TRBJ1-5, with 8 bases fitting TRBD1. Germline assignment: CDR1 MNHNS and CDR2 SASEGT. After removal of 4 bases from V and 3 bases from J, the junction contained 5 bases not matched to a gene. The CDR3 has 15 amino acids. The CDR3 coding sequence is TGTGCCAGCAGTGGGGGACAGGCCAACAATCAGCCCCAGCATTTT. This encodes CASSGGQANNQPQHF.

V is TRBV7-9 and J is TRBJ1-3; 7 positions match TRBD1. Germline loops: CDR1 SEHNR, CDR2 FQNEAQ (reference sequence). This CDR3 has 14 amino acids. V was pared by 2 bases and J by 8 bases, with 6 bases of the junction left unmatched. The CDR3 nucleotides are TGTGCCAGCAGCTTAACGACAGGGTTGGACACCATATATTTT. Its translation is CASSLTTGLDTIYF.

The CDR3 is CASTRQRVYGYTF. The CDR3 DNA reads as TGTGCCAGCACGAGACAGCGCGTCTATGGCTACACCTTC. This chain uses TRBV5-6 with TRBJ1-2; perhaps TRBD1 as D (5 bases). V lost 6 bases and J lost 4, with 13 bases in between. The CDR3 length is 13 residues. Germline lookup yields CDR1 SGHDT and CDR2 YYEEEE. The full variable domain, with the rest looked up from reference TRBV5-6 and TRBJ1-2, is DAGVTQSPTHLIKTRGQQVTLRCSPKSGHDTVSWYQQALGQGPQFIFQYYEEEERQRGNFPDRFSGHQFPNYSSELNVNALLLGDSALYLCASTRQRVYGYTFGSGTRLTVV.

The genes are TRBV30 and TRBJ2-7, with TRBD2 as a possible D gene (5 bases). The germline V and J ends were trimmed by 3 bases and 2 bases, with 20 bases remaining between them. The CDR3 loop spans 16 amino acids. Germline lookup yields CDR1 GTSNPN and CDR2 SVGIG (reference sequence). CDR3 amino acids: CAWREVDRQHTYEQYF. DNA for the CDR3: TGTGCCTGGAGGGAGGTGGACCGTCAACACACCTACGAGCAGTACTTC.

The chain joins TRBV11-2 to TRBJ2-3; D unclear. The germline V and J ends were trimmed by 5 bases and 2 bases, with 11 bases remaining between them. The CDR3 consists of 14 residues. Germline CDR1 reads SGHAT; CDR2 reads FQNNGV. The CDR3 nucleotides are TGTGCCAGCAGCCGGGCGTACGCCACAGATACGCAGTATTTT. Translation gives CASSRAYATDTQYF.

The chain carries TRBV5-1 and TRBJ1-1, with D maybe TRBD1 (5 bases). V gave up 1 base and J gave up 2 bases, with 9 bases separating them. The CDR3 is 14 residues long. CDR1 SGHRS and CDR2 YFSETQ come from the germline V gene. This chain's CDR3 is CASSLYRGNTEAFF. Here the CDR3 DNA reads TGCGCCAGCAGCTTGTATAGGGGAAACACTGAAGCTTTCTTT. The full variable domain, completed using reference TRBV5-1 and TRBJ1-1, is KAGVTQTPRYLIKTRGQQVTLSCSPISGHRSVSWYQQTPGQGLQFLFEYFSETQRNKGNFPGRFSGRQFSNSRSEMNVSTLELGDSALYLCASSLYRGNTEAFFGQGTRLTVV.

This clone was counted a single time. The chain combines TRBV7-8 with TRBJ2-7; TRBD1 matches at 9 bases. Germline loops: CDR1 SGHVS, CDR2 FQNEAQ. V shed 5 bases and J 2 bases; nucleotides not matched to a gene: 19. This CDR3 has 19 residues. This CDR3 is CASSQHGTGRRVRTYEQYF. CDR3 coding DNA: TGTGCCAGCAGCCAACACGGGACAGGGAGACGTGTTAGAACCTACGAGCAGTACTTC.

The chain has TRBV5-1 and TRBJ2-3, with 11 bases lining up with TRBD1. V shed 0 bases and J 6 bases; nucleotides not matched to a gene: 3. CDR3 size: 15 residues. Germline V lookup: CDR1 SGHRS, CDR2 YFSETQ. Here the CDR3 DNA reads TGCGCCAGCAGCTTGGGGGACAGGGGGATCGATACGCAGTATTTT. It specifies CASSLGDRGIDTQYF.

The rearrangement links TRBV28 to TRBJ2-3; 9 nucleotides match TRBD2. The germline V gene has CDR1 MDHEN and CDR2 SYDVKM. J gave up 4 bases and V 4 bases, and 6 bases lay outside the gene matches. The CDR3 covers 15 residues. The CDR3 protein is CASSYETSGSDTQYF. CDR3 nucleotide sequence: TGTGCCAGCAGTTACGAGACTAGCGGATCAGATACGCAGTATTTT. Full variable domain (outside the CDR3, taken from reference TRBV28 and TRBJ2-3): DVKVTQSSRYLVKRTGEKVFLECVQDMDHENMFWYRQDPGLGLRLIYFSYDVKMKEKGDIPEGYSVSREKKERFSLILESASTNQTSMYLCASSYETSGSDTQYFGPGTRLTVL.

This clone was seen just once. The chain couples TRBV7-9 to TRBJ2-3, with TRBD1 as a possible D gene (5 bases). The V end was cut by 0 bases, the J end by 5 bases, with 12 bases between. Per germline, CDR1 SEHNR and CDR2 FQNEAQ (reference sequence). This CDR3 is built from 15 residues. In DNA form, the CDR3 reads TGTGCCAGCAGCTTAGCGCGCAGGGATGTAGATACGCAGTATTTT. It codes for CASSLARRDVDTQYF.

The chain recombines TRBV4-3 with TRBJ2-3, with TRBD2 as a possible D gene (6 bases). The V gene's germline CDR1 is LGHNA and CDR2 YSLEER. The CDR3 totals 17 residues. With 0 bases removed from V and 5 bases from J, the gap between germline ends came to 18 bases. The CDR3 DNA follows: TGCGCCAGCAGCCAAGAGCGGGGTTCCCAGAGGGTAGATACGCAGTATTTT. It is translated as CASSQERGSQRVDTQYF.

In its sample, this clone was seen a few times. The DNA of the CDR3 is TGCGCCAGCAGCTTGGCCGGGACAGGCTCCGAGCAGTACTTC. This sequence encodes CASSLAGTGSEQYF. This sequence joins TRBV5-1 and TRBJ2-7; 8 nucleotides agree with TRBD1. V was pared by 0 bases and J by 6 bases, with 5 bases of the junction left unmatched. Germline V gene sequence: CDR1 SGHRS, CDR2 YFSETQ. This CDR3 has 14 amino acids.

This clone showed up just a few times. This sequence joins TRBV6-1 and TRBJ2-5; 9 nucleotides align to TRBD1. V lost 4 bases and J lost 9; bases outside the gene matches: 24. Germline values: CDR1 MNHNS, CDR2 SASEGT. The CDR3 extends over 19 amino acids. CDR3 in amino acids: CASSVVPGTGISPGGSQYF. CDR3 DNA: TGTGCCAGCAGTGTTGTCCCCGGGACAGGGATTTCCCCCGGGGGGTCCCAGTACTTC.

The genes are TRBV7-8 and TRBJ1-4, with 8 positions matching TRBD1. Trimming removed 0 bases from V and 1 base from J; junction bases left unmatched: 4. Germline CDR1 SGHVS, CDR2 FQNEAQ. The CDR3 extends over 17 amino acids. CDR3 residues: CASSLATGEGTNEKLFF. In DNA, the CDR3 is TGTGCCAGCAGCTTAGCGACAGGGGAGGGAACTAATGAAAAACTGTTTTTT.

In DNA form, the CDR3 reads TGTGCCAGCAGTGTTGGACGGAATTTTGAAGCTTTCTTT. It is translated as CASSVGRNFEAFF. This sequence joins TRBV25-1 and TRBJ1-1; no definite D call. The length of the CDR3 is 13 residues. Trimming removed 4 bases from V and 7 bases from J, with 13 bases in between. From germline, CDR1 is MGHDK and CDR2 SYGVNS.